The table lists the clone carrying this T cell receptor beta chain with a few counts. What it binds is unknown. V gave up 5 bases and J gave up 5 bases; unmatched junction bases: 5. This CDR3 contains 14 residues. Germline CDR1 and CDR2: MNHNS and SASEGT. The entry originates in a study of metastatic and nonmetastatic thyroid tumors. Background on the study: The comparison covered peripheral blood and tumor or nodule tissue in malignant and benign thyroid patients.

Original methodology: The study took CDR3 differences across clinicopathological groups and made a distant-metastasis classifier for papillary thyroid cancer from them. From the PCR reads, TCRdb re-called clones with MiXCR. TCRdb, not the authors, supplied the V and J calls. The table records about 21,000 clones, roughly a third of them present only once. General study results and limits: Reportedly, malignant thyroid tumors had significantly higher TCR beta diversity than benign nodules, in blood and tumor.

Every patient underwent thyroid surgery untreated. The V and J genes are TRBV6-1 and TRBJ2-2; 7 bases line up with TRBD1. The sample consisted of blood. The source of this sequence is a female donor with papillary thyroid cancer or a benign thyroid nodule (not recorded which). Some clones in this sample may be carry-over from other donors' samples. As DNA, the CDR3 is TGTGCCAGCAGTTCGACAGGGCCTACCGGGGAGCTGTTTTTT. Protein product: CASSSTGPTGELFF.